This T cell receptor beta chain was observed in a study of CD8 T cells in Susac syndrome. Findings and caveats of the study: The CD4+ T cell repertoires of Susac syndrome were found to show no clonal expansion.

Note on this clonotype: Its cognate antigen is unknown. The junction differs from germline at one of its ends, possibly a read error.

Susac syndrome patients met recently defined diagnostic criteria for definite or probable disease. Random-hexamer reverse transcription was applied to roughly 0.45 to 1 ug RNA. Multiplex PCR with immunoSEQ amplified the TCR beta CDR3 across 54 Vbeta and 13 Jbeta. In TCRdb, the immunoSEQ multiplex PCR reads were re-called with MiXCR into one record per CDR3 protein. Of some 200,000 distinct CDR3 sequences listed, 91% are singletons. Germline V CDR1 and CDR2: SGHRS, YFSETQ. CDR3 length: 13 residues. The clonotype was recovered from a human donor with Susac syndrome. This chain joins TRBV5-1 and TRBJ2-3; D is perhaps TRBD1 (6 bases). The specimen sequenced was CD4+ T cells from PBMCs. The CDR3: CASSWDNTGTQYF. DNA of the CDR3: TGCGCCAGCAGTTGGGACAACACAGGTACGCAGTATTTT.